The rows below give T cell receptor beta chains drawn from one sample of a study of T cells after yellow fever vaccination. Each CDR3 protein gets one entry after TCRdb re-called the 5' RACE reads with MiXCR. Altogether more than 350,000 distinct CDR3 sequences are present, roughly 10% being singletons, with the ten largest covering around 20%. The sample here was PBMCs, taken on the day of the first yellow fever vaccination. The receptors derive from a young man who received the YFV17D yellow fever vaccine. CDR3s include the opening cysteine and the closing phenylalanine or tryptophan. D genes are given only for firm matches. The size of a clone is reported for some rows only, either as once, few or many, or as a class for expanded clones.

D gene	clone size	V gene	J gene	CDR3 DNA	CDR3 protein
TRBD2	NA	TRBV10-3	TRBJ2-5	TGTGCCACCCGACCTCCCGGGACTAGCGACCAAGAGACCCAGTACTTC	CATRPPGTSDQETQYF
NA	NA	TRBV19	TRBJ1-5	TGTGCCAGTAGTATTGCAGGGGCTTGGCAGCCCCAGCATTTT	CASSIAGAWQPQHF
NA	few	TRBV29-1	TRBJ2-6	TGCAGCGTTGAAGATACAGGGGAGGGTTCTGGGGCCAACGTCCTGACTTTC	CSVEDTGEGSGANVLTF
NA	NA	TRBV20-1	TRBJ1-1	TGCAGTGCTAAGGCGACAGCCCAGAACACTGAAGCTTTCTTT	CSAKATAQNTEAFF
NA	few	TRBV7-2	TRBJ2-1	TGTGCCAGCAGCCCCTGGTGGGGCCACAATGAGCAGTTCTTC	CASSPWWGHNEQFF
NA	few	TRBV14	TRBJ2-5	TGTGCCAGCAGCCAAGATGCGGGAACCCCCCGAGAGACCCAGTACTTC	CASSQDAGTPRETQYF
NA	few	TRBV12-3/TRBV12-4	TRBJ1-4	TGTGCCAGCAGTTTGGAGGGCGGCAATGAAAAACTGTTTTTT	CASSLEGGNEKLFF
NA	many	TRBV20-1	TRBJ2-5	TGCAGTGCTAGAGATGCAGGGGTCCAAGAGACCCAGTACTTC	CSARDAGVQETQYF
NA	many	TRBV5-1	TRBJ2-3	TGCGCCAGCAGGGCGGGACTGAGCACAGATACGCAGTATTTT	CASRAGLSTDTQYF
TRBD1	NA	TRBV5-1	TRBJ1-2	TGCGCCAGCAGCTCTTTTATTCCCGGGACAGGGAACTATGGCTACACCTTC	CASSSFIPGTGNYGYTF
TRBD2	NA	TRBV15	TRBJ2-5	TGTGCCACCAGCCCCGGGATAGCGGGGGGGCTTTGGGAGACCCAGTACTTC	CATSPGIAGGLWETQYF
NA	few	TRBV20-1	TRBJ2-5	TGCAGTGCTAGAGAGTCCGGGAAGCAAGAGACCCAGTACTTC	CSARESGKQETQYF
NA	few	TRBV5-1	TRBJ1-2	TGCGCCAGCAGCCCATTCGACAGTTTCTATGGCTACACCTTC	CASSPFDSFYGYTF
NA	NA	TRBV6-1	TRBJ1-2	TGTGCCAGCAGTGAAGCGTACTATGGCTACACCTTC	CASSEAYYGYTF
TRBD1	NA	TRBV7-2	TRBJ2-3	TGTGCCAGCAGCCCCCCCTGGACAGGGCGGGCAGATACGCAGTATTTT	CASSPPWTGRADTQYF
NA	few	TRBV20-1	TRBJ1-5	TGCAGTGCTAGTGGCATGGGGAAGCCCCAGCATTTT	CSASGMGKPQHF
NA	few	TRBV15	TRBJ1-1	TGTGCCACCAGCAGTGCGTCTTCTGAAGCTTTCTTT	CATSSASSEAFF
NA	NA	TRBV27	TRBJ2-1	TGTGCCAGCGGGAGTCTGGGGGGAGGTGAGCAGTTCTTC	CASGSLGGGEQFF
TRBD2	NA	TRBV27	TRBJ2-3	TGTGCCAGCGGCAGAGCCCCCCAGCGGGGTTTATCAGATACGCAGTATTTT	CASGRAPQRGLSDTQYF
TRBD1	few	TRBV15	TRBJ1-5	TGTGCCACCAGCAGAATGTCTGGGGACAGAAATCAGCCCCAGCATTTT	CATSRMSGDRNQPQHF
NA	NA	TRBV10-3	TRBJ1-2	TGTGCCATCAGTGGATGGACAGCCGACGCGGTAATGGGCTACACCTTC	CAISGWTADAVMGYTF
TRBD2	NA	TRBV5-1	TRBJ2-5	TGCGCCAGCAGCTCATCTAGCGGGAAGGGGGAGACCCAGTACTTC	CASSSSSGKGETQYF
TRBD2	few	TRBV12-3/TRBV12-4	TRBJ2-5	TGTGCCAGCAGTGCCGTGGTAGCGGGGGGTGAGACCCAGTACTTC	CASSAVVAGGETQYF
TRBD2	few	TRBV7-9	TRBJ2-1	TGTGCCAGCAGCCCGAAAGCGGGACTGTACTACAATGAGCAGTTCTTC	CASSPKAGLYYNEQFF
NA	few	TRBV20-1	TRBJ1-6	TGCAGTGCTAGAACGGACGACTATAATTCACCCCTCCACTTT	CSARTDDYNSPLHF
NA	few	TRBV6-2/TRBV6-3	TRBJ2-7	TGTGCCAGCACGCCGGGCTTCGAGCAGTACTTC	CASTPGFEQYF
TRBD1	NA	TRBV19	TRBJ2-1	TGTGCCAGTAGTACCGGGACAGGGGTTAGGAATGAGCAGTTCTTC	CASSTGTGVRNEQFF
NA	many	TRBV5-1	TRBJ1-6	TGCGCCAGCAGCCTTAGCCAGGGACAAAATAATTCACCCCTCCACTTT	CASSLSQGQNNSPLHF
NA	NA	TRBV12-3/TRBV12-4	TRBJ1-6	TGTGCCAGCAGTCTAAGACAGGAAAATTCACCCCTCCACTTT	CASSLRQENSPLHF
TRBD2	few	TRBV7-8	TRBJ2-7	TGTGCCAGCAGCTCCCTACGGACTAGCGGGGGTTACGAGCAGTACTTC	CASSSLRTSGGYEQYF
TRBD1	few	TRBV10-2	TRBJ1-3	TGCGCCAGCAGTACAGGGGGCTTCGGAAACACCATATATTTT	CASSTGGFGNTIYF
NA	few	TRBV7-8	TRBJ2-5	TGTGCCAGCAGTAAAAGAAGGGAAAAACAAGAGACCCAGTACTTC	CASSKRREKQETQYF
TRBD2	few	TRBV7-9	TRBJ2-3	TGTGCCAGCCATTCCGGGACTAGCGTGGGAGATACGCAGTATTTT	CASHSGTSVGDTQYF
NA	NA	TRBV27	TRBJ1-2	TGTGCCAGCAGTTTATCTCAGTTGTCAGCGTCTAACTATGGCTACACCTTC	CASSLSQLSASNYGYTF
TRBD2	many	TRBV7-9	TRBJ2-1	TGTGCCAGCAGCTCGACGGGGGGGAATGAGCAGTTCTTC	CASSSTGGNEQFF
NA	few	TRBV11-1	TRBJ2-3	TGTGCCAGCAGCCCCCGGACAATAACTAGGAATGCCCAGTATTTT	CASSPRTITRNAQYF
TRBD1	few	TRBV28	TRBJ2-3	TGTGCCAGCAGTCTCCCGGGACAGAGCCTTTACACAGATACGCAGTATTTT	CASSLPGQSLYTDTQYF
TRBD1	few	TRBV3-1	TRBJ1-1	TGTGCCAGCAGCCAATTCGGGGACAGGGCAGGAACTGAAGCTTTCTTT	CASSQFGDRAGTEAFF
NA	NA	TRBV24-1	TRBJ2-2	TGTGCCACCAGTACCTATGACACCGGGGAGCTGTTTTTT	CATSTYDTGELFF
NA	few	TRBV10-2	TRBJ2-3	TGCGCCAGCAGTGAGTCGAAGCTGACAGATACGCAGTATTTT	CASSESKLTDTQYF
NA	few	TRBV27	TRBJ2-2	TGTGCCAGCAGTTCGCGGACAGACGGAGCCACCGGGGAGCTGTTTTTT	CASSSRTDGATGELFF
NA	NA	TRBV15	TRBJ2-1	TGTGCCACCAGCAGAGATGGGGCATCCTACAATGAGCAGTTCTTC	CATSRDGASYNEQFF
TRBD1	many	TRBV10-3	TRBJ2-1	TGTGCCATCATCGACAGGGGCAAGTCCAATGAGCAGTTCTTC	CAIIDRGKSNEQFF
NA	few	TRBV12-3/TRBV12-4	TRBJ1-3	TGTGCCAGCAGTTTAGGAGGTATTTCGACTGGAAACACCATATATTTT	CASSLGGISTGNTIYF
NA	few	TRBV7-3	TRBJ1-1	TGTGCCAGCAGCTTAACGGGGGACTTATCCACTGAAGCTTTCTTT	CASSLTGDLSTEAFF
TRBD1	NA	TRBV4-3	TRBJ1-2	TGCGCCAGCAGCCTTCTGGTGGGGACAGGGGGAGGTGGCTACACCTTC	CASSLLVGTGGGGYTF
NA	many	TRBV24-1	TRBJ2-7	TGTGCCACCAGTGATACGCGACACCCTAGGGAGCAGTACTTC	CATSDTRHPREQYF
NA	few	TRBV5-1	TRBJ1-6	TGCGCCAGCAGCTTGGACGGAGGGAATTCACCCCTCCACTTT	CASSLDGGNSPLHF
TRBD1	few	TRBV12-3/TRBV12-4	TRBJ1-6	TGTGCCAGCAGTCTACCAAGACAGGGGCGAACTTCACCCCTCCACTTT	CASSLPRQGRTSPLHF
TRBD1	once	TRBV7-9	TRBJ2-7	TGTGCCAGCAGCCCGGGACAGGAGCCCTACGAGCAGTACTTC	CASSPGQEPYEQYF
NA	NA	TRBV20-1	TRBJ2-1	TGCAGTGCGTATAGCATAAACAACTACAATGAGCAGTTCTTC	CSAYSINNYNEQFF